The clone carrying this TCR beta chain appeared a few times. The sample comes from a study of blood T cell repertoires in COVID-19. Study in general: Acute-phase and convalescent COVID-19 samples originated in the United States, Italy and Spain. T cells, B-cell-depleted T cells, or PBMCs provided the cDNA or gDNA that served as material.

V was shortened by 1 base and J by 3 bases, with 16 bases between the two germline ends. The CDR3 runs to 16 residues. Per the germline V gene, CDR1 is SNHLY and CDR2 is FYNNEI. As originally analysed: From reference gene primer amplification, estimates of nucleated cell counts were derived. Measured with immunoSEQ multiplex PCR; TCRdb has only the in-frame clones, and not every one. For V, J and clone size, that table is used; D and trimming come from the DNA. The sample consists of some 300,000 clones, 85% to 90% of them appearing once. Sequenced material: peripheral blood. The receptor's source is a man between 70 and 80 years old with acute or convalescent COVID-19. The chain couples TRBV2 to TRBJ2-7; D gene uncertain. The CDR3 region has the DNA TGTGCCAGCAGTGAAGAGAGTCCGGGTGTGGGCTACGAGCAGTACTTC. Translation gives CASSEESPGVGYEQYF.